One and the same sample provided the 7 T cell receptor beta chains below, sequenced in a study of blood T cell repertoires in COVID-19. Here immunoSEQ multiplex PCR was the method, and the copy in TCRdb shows in-frame clones only, minus some. Altogether approximately 150,000 clones are present, roughly nine tenths being singletons, with the ten largest covering more than 3%. The sequencing sample was made of peripheral blood. All receptors come from a woman between 65 and 79 years old with acute or convalescent COVID-19.

This clone came up once. V and J are TRBV7-2 and TRBJ1-1; D is possibly TRBD1 (5 bases). Trimming took off 0 bases at V and 1 base at J, with 12 bases between the two ends. The CDR3 extends over 16 amino acids. Germline CDR1 and CDR2: SGHTA and FQGNSA. The CDR3 loop is CASSLASGGENTEAFF. In DNA, the CDR3 is TGTGCCAGCAGCTTAGCCAGTGGGGGGGAGAACACTGAAGCTTTCTTT.

This clone was seen more than once but under ten times. V usage is TRBV9 and J usage is TRBJ1-5; no clear D. The CDR3 is made up of 15 amino acids. Trimming shortened V by 0 bases and J by 0 bases, and 7 bases separated the two germline ends. The V gene's germline CDR1 is SGDLS and CDR2 YYNGEE. Written as DNA, the CDR3 is TGTGCCAGCAGCGTAGCCGGACTTAGCAATCAGCCCCAGCATTTT. This codes for CASSVAGLSNQPQHF.

The rearrangement joins TRBV10-3 to TRBJ1-1, with 7 bases identical to TRBD1. Unmatched junction bases numbered 14, after V lost 4 bases and J lost 0 bases. Germline V lookup: CDR1 ENHRY, CDR2 SYGVKD. The CDR3 consists of 18 residues. CDR3: CAISGGLSGTDMNTEAFF. CDR3 DNA sequence: TGTGCCATCAGTGGGGGATTATCCGGGACAGATATGAACACTGAAGCTTTCTTT.

This sequence joins TRBV5-1 and TRBJ2-3; no clear D. Looked up from germline, CDR1 is SGHRS and CDR2 is YFSETQ. V lost 6 bases and J lost 5, with 7 bases in between. CDR3 length equals 11 residues. The CDR3 protein is CASTFRDTQYF. CDR3 in DNA: TGCGCCAGCACCTTCCGAGATACGCAGTATTTT.

This clone was seen only once. The V gene is TRBV5-1, the J gene TRBJ1-4, with 11 bases fitting TRBD1. CDR1 SGHRS and CDR2 YFSETQ come from the germline V gene. The CDR3 has 15 residues. J lost 7 bases, V lost 3 bases, and 5 bases had no gene match. The CDR3 reads CASSSDGQGAEKLFF. The CDR3 DNA reads TGCGCCAGCAGCTCCGACGGACAGGGGGCTGAAAAACTGTTTTTT.

The genes are TRBV7-2 and TRBJ1-1, with 12 bases lining up with TRBD1. The CDR3 is 16 residues long. V gave up 1 base and J gave up 6 bases; unmatched junction bases: 6. Germline V gene data show CDR1 as SGHTA and CDR2 as FQGNSA. The CDR3 coding sequence is TGTGCCAGCAGCTTAGTATGGGGACAGGGGGCCCCTGAAGCTTTCTTT. It is translated as CASSLVWGQGAPEAFF.

The chain joins TRBV19 to TRBJ2-3, with TRBD2 matching over 13 bases. This CDR3 has 15 amino acids. Trimming removed 9 bases from V and 1 base from J; junction bases left unmatched: 4. CDR1 and CDR2 (germline): LNHDA, SQIVND (reference sequence). The DNA of the CDR3 is TGTGCCAGCAGACTAGCGGGGGGACGCACAGATACGCAGTATTTT. As protein: CASRLAGGRTDTQYF.